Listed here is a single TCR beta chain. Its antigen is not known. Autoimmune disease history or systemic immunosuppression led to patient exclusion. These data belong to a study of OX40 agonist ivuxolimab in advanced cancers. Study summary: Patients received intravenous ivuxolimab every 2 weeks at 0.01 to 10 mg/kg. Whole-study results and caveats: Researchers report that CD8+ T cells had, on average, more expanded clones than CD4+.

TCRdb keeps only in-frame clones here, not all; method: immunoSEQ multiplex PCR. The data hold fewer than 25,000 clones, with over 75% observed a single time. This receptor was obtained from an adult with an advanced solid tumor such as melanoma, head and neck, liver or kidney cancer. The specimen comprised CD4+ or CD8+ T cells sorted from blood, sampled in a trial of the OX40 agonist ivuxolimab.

This chain's CDR3 is CASSQWDTRNTEAFF. The CDR3 bases are TGCGCCAGCAGCCAATGGGACACGAGGAACACTGAAGCTTTCTTT. The chain links TRBV4-1 to TRBJ1-1; the D gene is possibly TRBD1 (6 bases). Per the germline V gene, CDR1 is MGHRA and CDR2 is YSYEKL. V lost 2 bases and J lost 1, with 11 bases in between. The CDR3 totals 15 residues.